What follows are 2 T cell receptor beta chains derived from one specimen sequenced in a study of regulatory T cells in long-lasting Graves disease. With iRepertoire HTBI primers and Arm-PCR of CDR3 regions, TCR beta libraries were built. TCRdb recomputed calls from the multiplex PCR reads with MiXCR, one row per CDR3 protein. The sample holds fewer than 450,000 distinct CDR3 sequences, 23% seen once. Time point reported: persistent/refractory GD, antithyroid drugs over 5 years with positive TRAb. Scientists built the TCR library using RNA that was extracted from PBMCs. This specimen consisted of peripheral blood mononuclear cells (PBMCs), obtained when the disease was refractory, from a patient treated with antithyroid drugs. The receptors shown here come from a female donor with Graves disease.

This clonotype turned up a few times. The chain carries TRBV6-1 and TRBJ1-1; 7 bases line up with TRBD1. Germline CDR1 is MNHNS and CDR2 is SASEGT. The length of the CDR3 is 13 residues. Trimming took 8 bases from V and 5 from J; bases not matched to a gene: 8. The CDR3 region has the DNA TGTGCCAGCGGACGACAGGGAGGGACTGAAGCTTTCTTT. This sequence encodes CASGRQGGTEAFF.

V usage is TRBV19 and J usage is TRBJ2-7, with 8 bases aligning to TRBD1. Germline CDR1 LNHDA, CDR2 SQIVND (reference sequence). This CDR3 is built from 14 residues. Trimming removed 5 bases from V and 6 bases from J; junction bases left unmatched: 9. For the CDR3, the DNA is TGTGCCAGTAGTGCGTGGACAGGGCTTGGCGAGCAGTACTTC. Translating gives CASSAWTGLGEQYF.